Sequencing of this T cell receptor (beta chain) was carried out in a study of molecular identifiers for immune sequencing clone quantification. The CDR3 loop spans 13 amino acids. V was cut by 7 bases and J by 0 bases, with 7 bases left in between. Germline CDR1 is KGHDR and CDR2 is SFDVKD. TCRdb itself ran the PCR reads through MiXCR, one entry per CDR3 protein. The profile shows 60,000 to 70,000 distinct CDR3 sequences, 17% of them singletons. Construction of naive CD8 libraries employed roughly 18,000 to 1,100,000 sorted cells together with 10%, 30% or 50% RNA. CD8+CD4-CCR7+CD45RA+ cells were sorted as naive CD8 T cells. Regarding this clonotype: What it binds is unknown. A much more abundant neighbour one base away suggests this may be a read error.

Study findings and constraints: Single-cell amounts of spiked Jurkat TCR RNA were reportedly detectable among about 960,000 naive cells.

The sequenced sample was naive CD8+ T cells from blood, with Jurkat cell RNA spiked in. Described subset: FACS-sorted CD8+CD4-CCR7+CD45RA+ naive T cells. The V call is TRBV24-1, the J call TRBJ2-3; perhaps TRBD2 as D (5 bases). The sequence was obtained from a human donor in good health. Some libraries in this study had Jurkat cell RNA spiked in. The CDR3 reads CATRGASTDTQYF. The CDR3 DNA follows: TGTGCCACCAGGGGAGCTAGCACAGATACGCAGTATTTT.